This T cell receptor beta chain was identified in a study of cytomegalovirus exposure and HLA in healthy donors. The primer mix had 60 Vbeta and 13 Jbeta primers. Assay used: immunoSEQ multiplex PCR; TCRdb lists only in-frame clones, some missing. The top ten clones hold about 2.4% of a sample with approximately 150,000 clones, around three quarters of them seen once. This clone was seen a single time. The antigen is undetermined. Findings and caveats of the study: Presence/absence comparisons presumed near-even sequencing depth among donors. Being productive about 90% or about 30% of the time was typical of most TCR beta V segments in an earlier analysis.

Material: PBMCs. The TCR was taken from a woman in her late teens or twenties in good health and CMV-seropositive.

For the CDR3, the DNA is TGTGCCAGCAGCTGGTTTAAGGTGACAAAGACCCAAGAGACCCAGTACTTC. Residues: CASSWFKVTKTQETQYF. The rearrangement links TRBV7-9 to TRBJ2-5, with D unclear. Trimming took 4 bases from V and 1 from J, leaving 19 bases between them. The germline gives CDR1 SEHNR, CDR2 FQNEAQ (reference sequence). The CDR3 is 17 amino acids. The whole variable domain, remainder taken from reference TRBV7-9 and TRBJ2-5, is DTGVSQNPRHKITKRGQNVTFRCDPISEHNRLYWYRQTLGQGPEFLTYFQNEAQLEKSRLLSDRFSAERPKGSFSTLEIQRTEQGDSAMYLCASSWFKVTKTQETQYFGPGTRLLVL.